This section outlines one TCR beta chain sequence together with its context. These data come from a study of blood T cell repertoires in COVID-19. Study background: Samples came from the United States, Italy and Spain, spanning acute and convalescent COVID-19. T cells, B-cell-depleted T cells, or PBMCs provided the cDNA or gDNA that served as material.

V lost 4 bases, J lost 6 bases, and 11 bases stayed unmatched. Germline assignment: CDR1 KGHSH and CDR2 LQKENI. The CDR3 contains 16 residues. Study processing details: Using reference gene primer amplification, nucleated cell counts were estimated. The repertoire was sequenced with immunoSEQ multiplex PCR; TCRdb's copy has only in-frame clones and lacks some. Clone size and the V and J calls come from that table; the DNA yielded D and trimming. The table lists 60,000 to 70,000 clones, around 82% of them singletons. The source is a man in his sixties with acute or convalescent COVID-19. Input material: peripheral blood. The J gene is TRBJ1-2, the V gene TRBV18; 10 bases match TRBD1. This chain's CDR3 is CASSQSGTGAQDGYTF. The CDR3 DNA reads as TGTGCCAGCTCACAATCCGGGACAGGGGCTCAGGATGGCTACACCTTC.